A single sample gave rise to the 20 T cell receptor beta chains below, sequenced in a study. TCRdb processed the RT-PCR reads anew with MiXCR; each CDR3 protein has one entry. The table shows about 680,000 distinct CDR3 sequences, with approximately 15% occurring only once. The sample comprised memory CD4+ T cells from blood. The receptors shown here come from a female donor in good health, serving as a healthy control.

The rearrangement joins TRBV28 to TRBJ2-3; 10 nucleotides match TRBD2. The germline V gene has CDR1 MDHEN and CDR2 SYDVKM. The CDR3 contains 14 residues. J lost 5 bases, V lost 6 bases, and 5 bases had no gene match. CDR3 residues: CASRLAGAGDTQYF. In nucleotides, the CDR3 is TGTGCCAGCAGGCTAGCGGGAGCGGGAGATACGCAGTATTTT.

This chain joins TRBV3-1 and TRBJ2-7, with 10 bases that match TRBD1. Per the germline V gene, CDR1 is LGHDT and CDR2 is YNNKEL (reference sequence). V trimming: 0 bases; J trimming: 2 bases; junction bases outside the gene matches: 4. CDR3 length: 16 amino acids. The CDR3 region is CASSQDLGQGAYEQYF. CDR3 nucleotide sequence: TGTGCCAGCAGCCAAGATCTTGGACAGGGGGCCTACGAGCAGTACTTC.

This clonotype has ten or more counts. The chain carries TRBV20-1 and TRBJ2-7; D unclear. The V gene's germline CDR1 is DFQATT and CDR2 SNEGSKA (reference sequence). V was cut by 0 bases and J by 0 bases, with 6 bases left in between. The CDR3 length is 13 residues. The CDR3 protein is CSARESISYEQYF. The CDR3 DNA is TGCAGTGCTAGAGAAAGCATCTCCTACGAGCAGTACTTC.

The chain links TRBV7-7 to TRBJ2-7, with D possibly being TRBD2 (5 bases). V was shortened by 2 bases and J by 4 bases, with 9 bases between the two germline ends. The CDR3 runs 13 residues. Germline CDR1 and CDR2: SSHAT and FNYEAQ (reference sequence). CDR3 protein: CASSLRWEYEQYF. The CDR3 bases are TGTGCCAGCAGCTTAAGGTGGGAGTACGAGCAGTACTTC.

The V and J genes are TRBV7-2 and TRBJ1-2; no definite D call. With 1 base removed from V and 5 bases from J, the gap between germline ends came to 11 bases. The CDR3 has 14 amino acids. The germline V gene has CDR1 SGHTA and CDR2 FQGNSA. CDR3 region: CASSLGLLGYGYTF. The CDR3 DNA reads TGTGCCAGCAGCTTAGGGTTGTTGGGATATGGCTACACCTTC.

Many counts were recorded for this clonotype. The rearrangement links TRBV20-1 to TRBJ2-5, with D unclear. Germline assignment: CDR1 DFQATT and CDR2 SNEGSKA (reference sequence). CDR3 length equals 11 residues. V lost 2 bases and J lost 5, with 6 bases in between. The CDR3, as DNA: TGCAGTGCTAGACTGGCTGAGACCCAGTACTTC. It codes for CSARLAETQYF.

This clonotype appeared a few times. The chain combines TRBV9 with TRBJ2-2; TRBD2 agrees at 7 bases. The CDR3 sequence is 16 residues long. Per germline, CDR1 SGDLS and CDR2 YYNGEE. After removal of 4 bases from V and 8 bases from J, the junction contained 14 bases not matched to a gene. For the CDR3, the DNA is TGTGCCAGCAGCCCGCGACTAGCTCCGAGCACTGGGGAGCTGTTTTTT. Amino acid sequence: CASSPRLAPSTGELFF.

V gene TRBV19 combines with J gene TRBJ1-1; D not resolved. V lost 5 bases, J lost 4 bases, and 11 bases lay in between. From germline, CDR1 is LNHDA and CDR2 SQIVND (reference sequence). The CDR3 covers 13 residues. This CDR3 reads CASSWAGGTEAFF. The CDR3 DNA sequence: TGTGCCAGTAGTTGGGCAGGCGGCACTGAAGCTTTCTTT.

This clonotype was detected a few times. The gene calls are TRBV5-1 and TRBJ2-3; the D gene could be TRBD1 or TRBD2 (6 bases each). This CDR3 contains 14 residues. Deletions cut 4 bases from V and 4 bases from J, with 13 bases between. Germline V gene lookup returns CDR1 SGHRS and CDR2 YFSETQ. The CDR3 here is CASSNVGGADTQYF. For the CDR3, the DNA is TGCGCCAGCAGCAATGTGGGGGGCGCAGATACGCAGTATTTT. Using reference TRBV5-1 and TRBJ2-3 for the parts outside the CDR3, the full variable domain is KAGVTQTPRYLIKTRGQQVTLSCSPISGHRSVSWYQQTPGQGLQFLFEYFSETQRNKGNFPGRFSGRQFSNSRSEMNVSTLELGDSALYLCASSNVGGADTQYFGPGTRLTVL.

This clonotype was detected ten times or more. This chain joins TRBV10-3 and TRBJ2-1; 7 nucleotides line up with TRBD1. This CDR3 spans 14 amino acids. The V gene's germline CDR1 is ENHRY and CDR2 SYGVKD. V trimming: 6 bases; J trimming: 2 bases; junction bases outside the gene matches: 4. The CDR3 is CAIRDRYPYNEQFF. The CDR3, as DNA: TGTGCCATCAGGGACAGGTACCCCTACAATGAGCAGTTCTTC.

This clonotype was detected many times. The rearrangement links TRBV4-2 to TRBJ1-6; 7 nucleotides agree with TRBD1. Germline values: CDR1 LGHNA, CDR2 YNFKEQ. V was pared by 4 bases and J by 6 bases, with 9 bases of the junction left unmatched. This CDR3 has 16 amino acids. In DNA, the CDR3 is TGTGCCAGCAGCCCTAAAGACAGGGCAGTTAATTCACCCCTCCACTTT. Translation gives CASSPKDRAVNSPLHF.

Many counts were recorded for this clonotype. This chain uses TRBV4-3 with TRBJ2-5, with D maybe TRBD1 (6 bases). Germline V CDR1 and CDR2: LGHNA, YSLEER. The V end was cut by 2 bases, the J end by 1 base, with 11 bases between. The CDR3 has 15 amino acids. The CDR3: CASSQLGAGQETQYF. The CDR3 DNA reads TGCGCCAGCAGCCAATTGGGGGCCGGCCAAGAGACCCAGTACTTC.

This chain connects TRBV6-6 to TRBJ2-1, with TRBD1 identical over 9 bases. The germline V gene has CDR1 MNHNY and CDR2 SVGAGI (reference sequence). This CDR3 has 15 residues. V shed 1 base, J shed 6 bases, and the junction held 4 bases outside the gene matches. CDR3 in amino acids: CASSYLGTGSNEQFF. CDR3 bases: TGTGCCAGCAGTTACTTGGGGACAGGGAGCAATGAGCAGTTCTTC.

V and J are TRBV12-3 or TRBV12-4 and TRBJ2-1, with TRBD2 matching over 8 bases. The CDR3 loop spans 14 amino acids. V gave up 8 bases and J gave up 1 base; unmatched junction bases: 4. CDR3 DNA sequence: TGTGCCAGCCTGAGCGGGAGTTCCTACAATGAGCAGTTCTTC. It encodes CASLSGSSYNEQFF.

Ten or more counts support this clonotype. The chain links TRBV28 to TRBJ1-2, with 7 bases identical to TRBD1. Germline V gene data show CDR1 as MDHEN and CDR2 as SYDVKM. This CDR3 region has 16 residues. Trimming cost V 3 bases and J 4 bases; bases outside gene matches: 11. CDR3 DNA sequence: TGTGCCAGCAGTTTCCGGGACAGCACCTCGCTCTATGGCTACACCTTC. Amino acids: CASSFRDSTSLYGYTF.

There are many counts of this clonotype. The V gene is TRBV20-1, the J gene TRBJ1-2, with D unresolved. V was pared by 3 bases and J by 3 bases, with 11 bases between. The CDR3 has 13 amino acids. Germline-derived CDR1 and CDR2 are DFQATT and SNEGSKA (reference sequence). The CDR3 region has the DNA TGCAGTGCTAGCCCAACCCAGCACTATGGCTACACCTTC. It codes for CSASPTQHYGYTF.

In this sample, this clonotype turned up a few times. This CDR3 reads CASSFTATRDEKLFF. As DNA, the CDR3 is TGTGCCAGCAGTTTTACCGCGACTCGCGACGAAAAACTGTTTTTT. This chain joins TRBV12-3 or TRBV12-4 and TRBJ1-4; D is uncertain. This CDR3 has 15 residues. V shed 3 bases and J shed 8 bases, with 16 bases lying between them.

The chain recombines TRBV14 with TRBJ1-2; tentative D call: TRBD1 (6 bases). This CDR3 is built from 14 residues. Between the trimmed V and J ends, which lost 5 bases and 8 bases, there was a span of 18 bases. CDR1 is SGHDN, CDR2 FVKESK, per germline. The CDR3 DNA follows: TGTGCCAGCAGCGATCTAGGGGGTTCTGGCGGCTACACCTTC. Its translation: CASSDLGGSGGYTF. The full variable domain, its missing parts supplied by reference TRBV14 and TRBJ1-2, is EAGVTQFPSHSVIEKGQTVTLRCDPISGHDNLYWYRRVMGKEIKFLLHFVKESKQDESGMPNNRFLAERTGGTYSTLKVQPAELEDSGVYFCASSDLGGSGGYTFGSGTRLTVV.

V is TRBV23-1 and J is TRBJ2-7, with D possibly being TRBD1 (6 bases). TRBV23-1 is labeled an ORF, and its function is uncertain. The CDR3 sequence is 20 residues long. Between the trimmed V and J ends, which lost 0 bases and 0 bases, there was a span of 24 bases. The CDR3 protein is CASSQSRGGNHLENSYEQYF. DNA of the CDR3: TGCGCCAGCAGTCAATCGAGAGGGGGTAACCACCTAGAAAACTCCTACGAGCAGTACTTC.

This clonotype was seen repeatedly, ten times or more. This rearrangement joins TRBV27 to TRBJ1-2, with TRBD1 identical over 10 bases. Trimming at V came to 2 bases and at J to 4 bases, leaving 1 base not matched to a gene. CDR1 is MNHEY and CDR2 is SMNVEV in the germline V gene (reference sequence). The CDR3 consists of 14 residues. The CDR3 protein is CASSLRQGAYGYTF. CDR3 coding DNA: TGTGCCAGCAGTTTACGACAGGGGGCCTATGGCTACACCTTC.